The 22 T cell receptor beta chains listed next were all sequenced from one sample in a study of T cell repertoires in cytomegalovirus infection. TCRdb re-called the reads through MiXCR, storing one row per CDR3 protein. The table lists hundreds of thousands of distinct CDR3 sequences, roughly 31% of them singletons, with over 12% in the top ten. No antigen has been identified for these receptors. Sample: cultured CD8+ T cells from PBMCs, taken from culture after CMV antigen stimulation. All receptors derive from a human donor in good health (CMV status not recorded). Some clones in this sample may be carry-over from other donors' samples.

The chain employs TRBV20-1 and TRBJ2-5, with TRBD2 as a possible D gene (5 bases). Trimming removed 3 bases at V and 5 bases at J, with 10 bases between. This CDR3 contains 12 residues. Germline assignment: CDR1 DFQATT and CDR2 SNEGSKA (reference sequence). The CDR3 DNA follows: TGCAGTGCTAGTCGGGGTGCGGAGACCCAGTACTTC. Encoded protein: CSASRGAETQYF.

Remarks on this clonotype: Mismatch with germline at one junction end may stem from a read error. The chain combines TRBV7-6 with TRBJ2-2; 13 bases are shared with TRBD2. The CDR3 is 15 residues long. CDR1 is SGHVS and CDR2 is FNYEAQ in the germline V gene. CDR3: CASSPGLAGAGELFF. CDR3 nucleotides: TGTGCTAGCAGCCCTGGACTAGCGGGGGCCGGGGAGCTGTTTTTT. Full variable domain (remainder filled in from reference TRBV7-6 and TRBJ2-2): GAGVSQSPRYKVTKRGQDVALRCDPISGHVSLYWYRQALGQGPEFLTYFNYEAQQDKSGLPNDRFSAERPEGSISTLTIQRTEQRDSAMYRCASSPGLAGAGELFFGEGSRLTVL.

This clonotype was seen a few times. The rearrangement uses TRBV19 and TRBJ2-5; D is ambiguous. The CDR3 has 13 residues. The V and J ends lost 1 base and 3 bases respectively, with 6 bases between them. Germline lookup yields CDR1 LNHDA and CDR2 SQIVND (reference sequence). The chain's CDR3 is CASSIGMEETQYF. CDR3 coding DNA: TGTGCCAGTAGTATAGGAATGGAAGAGACCCAGTACTTC.

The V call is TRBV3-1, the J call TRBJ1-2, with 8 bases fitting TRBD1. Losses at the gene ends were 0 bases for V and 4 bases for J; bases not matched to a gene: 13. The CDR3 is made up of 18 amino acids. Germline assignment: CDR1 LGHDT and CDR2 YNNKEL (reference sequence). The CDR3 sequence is CASSQDQTGGVRFYGYTF. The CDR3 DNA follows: TGTGCCAGCAGCCAAGATCAAACAGGGGGGGTTCGTTTCTATGGCTACACCTTC.

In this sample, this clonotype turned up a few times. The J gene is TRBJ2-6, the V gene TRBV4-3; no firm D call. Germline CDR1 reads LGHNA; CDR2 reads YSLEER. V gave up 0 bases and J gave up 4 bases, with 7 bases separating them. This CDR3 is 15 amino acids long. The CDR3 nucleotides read TGCGCCAGCAGCCAAGAGGTGTGGGGGGCCAACGTCCTGACTTTC. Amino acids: CASSQEVWGANVLTF.

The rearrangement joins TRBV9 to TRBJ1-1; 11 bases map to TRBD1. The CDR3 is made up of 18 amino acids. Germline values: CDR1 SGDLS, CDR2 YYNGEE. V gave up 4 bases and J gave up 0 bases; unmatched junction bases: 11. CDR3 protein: CASSQSGTGGIMNTEAFF. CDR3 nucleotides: TGTGCCAGCAGCCAGTCGGGGACAGGGGGGATCATGAACACTGAAGCTTTCTTT.

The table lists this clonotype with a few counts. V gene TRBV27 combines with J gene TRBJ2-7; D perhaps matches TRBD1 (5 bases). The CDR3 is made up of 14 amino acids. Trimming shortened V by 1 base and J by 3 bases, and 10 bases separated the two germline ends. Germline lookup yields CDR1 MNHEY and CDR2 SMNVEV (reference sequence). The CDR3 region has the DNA TGTGCCAGCAGTTTATACACAGGATACTACGAGCAGTACGTC. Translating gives CASSLYTGYYEQYV.

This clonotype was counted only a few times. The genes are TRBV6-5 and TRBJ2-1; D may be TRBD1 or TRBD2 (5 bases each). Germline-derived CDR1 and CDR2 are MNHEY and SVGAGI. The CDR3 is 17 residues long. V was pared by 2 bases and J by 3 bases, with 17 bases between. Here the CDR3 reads CASSYLGDDKDYNEQFF. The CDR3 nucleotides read TGTGCCAGCAGTTACCTGGGGGACGACAAAGACTACAATGAGCAGTTCTTC.

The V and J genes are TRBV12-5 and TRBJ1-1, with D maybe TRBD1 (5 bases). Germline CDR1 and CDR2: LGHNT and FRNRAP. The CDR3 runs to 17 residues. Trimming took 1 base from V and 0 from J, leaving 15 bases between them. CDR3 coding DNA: TGTGCTAGTGGTTTGGACGTGGGGGGAGGAATGAACACTGAAGCTTTCTTT. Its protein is CASGLDVGGGMNTEAFF.

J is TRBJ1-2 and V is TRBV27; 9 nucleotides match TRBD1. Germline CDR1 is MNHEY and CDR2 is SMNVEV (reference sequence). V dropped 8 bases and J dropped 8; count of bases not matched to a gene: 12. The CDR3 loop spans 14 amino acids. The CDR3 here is CASGSGTGHRGYTF. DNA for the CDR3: TGTGCCAGCGGGTCCGGGACAGGGCACCGAGGCTACACCTTC.

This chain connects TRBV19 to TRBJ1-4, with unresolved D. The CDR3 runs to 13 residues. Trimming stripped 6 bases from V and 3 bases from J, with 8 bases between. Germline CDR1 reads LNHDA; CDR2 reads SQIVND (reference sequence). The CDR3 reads CASRKRANEKLFF. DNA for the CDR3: TGTGCCAGTAGAAAAAGGGCTAATGAAAAACTGTTTTTT.

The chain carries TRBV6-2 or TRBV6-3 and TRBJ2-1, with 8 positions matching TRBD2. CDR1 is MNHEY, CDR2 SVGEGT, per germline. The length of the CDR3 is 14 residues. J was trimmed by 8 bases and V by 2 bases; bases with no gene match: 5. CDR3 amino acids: CASSYPPLADEQFF. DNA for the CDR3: TGTGCCAGCAGTTACCCCCCACTAGCGGATGAGCAGTTCTTC.

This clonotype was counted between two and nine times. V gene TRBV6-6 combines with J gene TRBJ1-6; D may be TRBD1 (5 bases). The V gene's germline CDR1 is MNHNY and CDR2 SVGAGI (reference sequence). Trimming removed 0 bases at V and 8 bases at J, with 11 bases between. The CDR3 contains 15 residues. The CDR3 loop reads CASSYSGGLDSPLHF. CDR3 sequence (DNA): TGTGCCAGCAGTTACTCCGGGGGGTTGGATTCACCCCTCCACTTT.

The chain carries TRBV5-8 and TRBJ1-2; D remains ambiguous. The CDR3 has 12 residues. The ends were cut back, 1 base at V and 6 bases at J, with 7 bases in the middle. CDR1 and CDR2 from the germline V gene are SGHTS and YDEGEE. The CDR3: CASSLYTDGYTF. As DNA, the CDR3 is TGTGCCAGCAGCTTGTACACCGATGGCTACACCTTC.

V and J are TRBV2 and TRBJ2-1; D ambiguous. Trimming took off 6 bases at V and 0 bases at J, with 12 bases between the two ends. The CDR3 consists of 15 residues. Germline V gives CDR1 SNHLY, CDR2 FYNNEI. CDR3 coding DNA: TGTGCCAGCAGCGCCGACTCGAGCTCCTACAATGAGCAGTTCTTC. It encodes CASSADSSSYNEQFF. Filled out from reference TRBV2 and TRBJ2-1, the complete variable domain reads EPEVTQTPSHQVTQMGQEVILRCVPISNHLYFYWYRQILGQKVEFLVSFYNNEISEKSEIFDDQFSVERPDGSNFTLKIRSTKLEDSAMYFCASSADSSSYNEQFFGPGTRLTVL.

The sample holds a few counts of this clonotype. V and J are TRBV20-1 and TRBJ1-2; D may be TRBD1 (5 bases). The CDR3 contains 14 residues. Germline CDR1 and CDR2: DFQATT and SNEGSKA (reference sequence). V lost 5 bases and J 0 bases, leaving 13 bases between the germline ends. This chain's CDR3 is CSAGDRLANYGYTF. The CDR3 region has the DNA TGCAGTGCTGGGGACCGATTAGCTAACTATGGCTACACCTTC.

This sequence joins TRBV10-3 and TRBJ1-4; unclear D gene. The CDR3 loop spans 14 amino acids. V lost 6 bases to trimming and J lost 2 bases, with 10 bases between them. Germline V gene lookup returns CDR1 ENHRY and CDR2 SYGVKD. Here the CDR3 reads CAIREERTNEKLFF. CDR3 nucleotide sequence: TGTGCCATCAGGGAGGAGAGGACTAATGAAAAACTGTTTTTT.

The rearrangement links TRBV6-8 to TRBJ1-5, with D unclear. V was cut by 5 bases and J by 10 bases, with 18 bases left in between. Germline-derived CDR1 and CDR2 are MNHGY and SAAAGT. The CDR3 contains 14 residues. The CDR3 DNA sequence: TGTGCCAGCAGTAAAAGCCGGAACGTGTCCCCCCAGCATTTT. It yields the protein CASSKSRNVSPQHF.

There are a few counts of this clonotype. The CDR3 nucleotides read TGTGCCAGTAGTATAGAAGCGGGGGTAAGGGAGACCCAGTACTTC. Its protein is CASSIEAGVRETQYF. The rearrangement links TRBV19 to TRBJ2-5; TRBD2 agrees at 8 bases. The CDR3 is made up of 15 amino acids. After removal of 0 bases from V and 5 bases from J, the junction contained 5 bases not matched to a gene. CDR1 is LNHDA and CDR2 is SQIVND in the germline V gene (reference sequence). The whole variable domain, filled in from reference TRBV19 and TRBJ2-5, reads DGGITQSPKYLFRKEGQNVTLSCEQNLNHDAMYWYRQDPGQGLRLIYYSQIVNDFQKGDIAEGYSVSREKKESFPLTVTSAQKNPTAFYLCASSIEAGVRETQYFGPGTRLLVL.

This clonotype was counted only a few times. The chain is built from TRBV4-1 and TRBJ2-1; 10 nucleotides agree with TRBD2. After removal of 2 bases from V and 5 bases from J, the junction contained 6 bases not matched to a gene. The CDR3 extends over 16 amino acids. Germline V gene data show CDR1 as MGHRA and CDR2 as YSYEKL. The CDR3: CASSQPRLAGHNEQFF. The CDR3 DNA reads TGCGCCAGCAGCCAACCTCGACTAGCGGGTCACAATGAGCAGTTCTTC.

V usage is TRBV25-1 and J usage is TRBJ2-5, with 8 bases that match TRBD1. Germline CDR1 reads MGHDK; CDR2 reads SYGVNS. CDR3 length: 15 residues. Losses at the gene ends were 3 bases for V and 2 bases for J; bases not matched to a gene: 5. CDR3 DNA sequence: TGTGCCAGCAGTGACCCCAGGGGGCTTCAAGAGACCCAGTACTTC. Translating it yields CASSDPRGLQETQYF.

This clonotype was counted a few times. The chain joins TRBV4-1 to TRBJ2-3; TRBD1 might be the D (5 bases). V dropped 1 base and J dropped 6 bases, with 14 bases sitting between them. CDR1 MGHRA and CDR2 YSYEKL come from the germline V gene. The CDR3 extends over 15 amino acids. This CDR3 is CASSQVVGPTDTQYF. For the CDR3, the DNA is TGCGCCAGCAGCCAAGTTGTGGGGCCAACGGATACGCAGTATTTT.